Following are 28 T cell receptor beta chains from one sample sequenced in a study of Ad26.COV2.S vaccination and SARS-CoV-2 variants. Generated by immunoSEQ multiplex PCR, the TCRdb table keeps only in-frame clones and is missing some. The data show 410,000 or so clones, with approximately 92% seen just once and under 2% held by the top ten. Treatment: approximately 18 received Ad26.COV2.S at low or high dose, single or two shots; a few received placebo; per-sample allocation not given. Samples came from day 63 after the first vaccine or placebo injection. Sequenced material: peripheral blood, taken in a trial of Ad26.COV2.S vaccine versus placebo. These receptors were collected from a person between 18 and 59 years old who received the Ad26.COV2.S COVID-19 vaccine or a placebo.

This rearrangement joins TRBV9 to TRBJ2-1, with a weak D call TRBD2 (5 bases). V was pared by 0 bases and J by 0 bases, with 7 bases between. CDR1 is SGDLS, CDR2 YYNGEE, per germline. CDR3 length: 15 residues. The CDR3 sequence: CASSVGLSSYNEQFF. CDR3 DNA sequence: TGTGCCAGCAGCGTAGGACTATCCTCCTACAATGAGCAGTTCTTC.

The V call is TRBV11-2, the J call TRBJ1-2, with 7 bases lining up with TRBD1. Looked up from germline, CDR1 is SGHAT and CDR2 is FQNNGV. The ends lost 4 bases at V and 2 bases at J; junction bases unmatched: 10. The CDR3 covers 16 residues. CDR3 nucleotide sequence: TGTGCCAGCAGCTCACAATCGACAGGGCTAAACTATGGCTACACCTTC. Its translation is CASSSQSTGLNYGYTF.

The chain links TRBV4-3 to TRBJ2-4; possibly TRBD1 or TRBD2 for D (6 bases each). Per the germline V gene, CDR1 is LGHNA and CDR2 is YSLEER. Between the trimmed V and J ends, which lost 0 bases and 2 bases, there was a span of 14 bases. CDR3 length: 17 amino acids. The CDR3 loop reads CASSQDLRGATKNIQYF. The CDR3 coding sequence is TGCGCCAGCAGCCAAGATCTAAGGGGGGCGACCAAAAACATTCAGTACTTC.

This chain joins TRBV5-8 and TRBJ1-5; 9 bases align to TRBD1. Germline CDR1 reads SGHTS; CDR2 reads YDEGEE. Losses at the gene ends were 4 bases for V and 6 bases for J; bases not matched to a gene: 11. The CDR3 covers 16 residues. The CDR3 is CASSLLPGTGRQPQHF. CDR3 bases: TGTGCCAGCAGCCTGCTCCCCGGGACAGGGCGTCAGCCCCAGCATTTT. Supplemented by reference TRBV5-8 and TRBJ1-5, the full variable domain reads EAGVTQSPTHLIKTRGQQATLRCSPISGHTSVYWYQQALGLGLQFLLWYDEGEERNRGNFPPRFSGRQFPNYSSELNVNALELEDSALYLCASSLLPGTGRQPQHFGDGTRLSIL.

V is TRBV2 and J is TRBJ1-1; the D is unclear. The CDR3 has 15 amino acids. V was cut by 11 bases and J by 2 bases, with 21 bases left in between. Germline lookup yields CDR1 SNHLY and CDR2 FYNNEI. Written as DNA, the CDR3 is TGTGCCGGAACAGTGAGCAGTGGCAGCAACACTGAAGCTTTCTTT. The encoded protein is CAGTVSSGSNTEAFF.

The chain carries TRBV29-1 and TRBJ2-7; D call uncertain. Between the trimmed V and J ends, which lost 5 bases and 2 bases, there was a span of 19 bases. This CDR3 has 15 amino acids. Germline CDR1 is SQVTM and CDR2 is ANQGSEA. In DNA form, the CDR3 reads TGCAGCGTTCAATCGGTTCGGGCCGGAGCCTACGAGCAGTACTTC. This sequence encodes CSVQSVRAGAYEQYF.

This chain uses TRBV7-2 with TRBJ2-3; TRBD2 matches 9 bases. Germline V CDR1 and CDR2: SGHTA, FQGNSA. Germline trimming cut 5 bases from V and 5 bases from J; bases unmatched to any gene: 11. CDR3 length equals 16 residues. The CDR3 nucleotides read TGTGCCAGCAGCCCCCGCTTAGCGGGGGAACTAGATACGCAGTATTTT. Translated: CASSPRLAGELDTQYF. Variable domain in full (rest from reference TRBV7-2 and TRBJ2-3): GAGVSQSPSNKVTEKGKDVELRCDPISGHTALYWYRQSLGQGLEFLIYFQGNSAPDKSGLPSDRFSAERTGGSVSTLTIQRTQQEDSAVYLCASSPRLAGELDTQYFGPGTRLTVL.

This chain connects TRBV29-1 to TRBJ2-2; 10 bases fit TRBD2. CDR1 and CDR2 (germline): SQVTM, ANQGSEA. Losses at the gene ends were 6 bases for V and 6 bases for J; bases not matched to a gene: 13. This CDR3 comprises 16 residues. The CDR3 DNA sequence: TGCAGCGTACTCAATTTAGCGGGGGGAGCGGCCGGGGAGCTGTTTTTT. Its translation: CSVLNLAGGAAGELFF.

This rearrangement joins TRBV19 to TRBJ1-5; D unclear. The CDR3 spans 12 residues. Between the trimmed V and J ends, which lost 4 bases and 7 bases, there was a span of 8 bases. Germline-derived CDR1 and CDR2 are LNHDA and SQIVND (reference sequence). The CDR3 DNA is TGTGCCAGTAGTACTGGGTTCCAGCCCCAGCATTTT. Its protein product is CASSTGFQPQHF.

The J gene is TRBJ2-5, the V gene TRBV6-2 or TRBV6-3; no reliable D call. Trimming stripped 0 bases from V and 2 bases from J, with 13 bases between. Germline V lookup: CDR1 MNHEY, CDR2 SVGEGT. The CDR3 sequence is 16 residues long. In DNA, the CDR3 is TGTGCCAGCAGTTACTCGAGGAGCGAACTACAAGAGACCCAGTACTTC. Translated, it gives CASSYSRSELQETQYF.

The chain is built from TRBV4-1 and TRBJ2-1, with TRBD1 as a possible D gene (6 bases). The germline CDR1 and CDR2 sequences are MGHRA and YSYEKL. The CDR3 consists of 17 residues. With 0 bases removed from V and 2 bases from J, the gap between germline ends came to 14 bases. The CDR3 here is CASSQDNRQEPYNEQFF. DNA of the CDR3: TGCGCCAGCAGCCAAGACAACCGACAGGAACCCTACAATGAGCAGTTCTTC.

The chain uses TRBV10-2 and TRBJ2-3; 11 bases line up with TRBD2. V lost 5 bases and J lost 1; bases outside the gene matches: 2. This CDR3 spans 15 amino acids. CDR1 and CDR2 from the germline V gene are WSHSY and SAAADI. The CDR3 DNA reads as TGCGCCAGCAGTCCGACTAGCGGGGGCACAGATACGCAGTATTTT. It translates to CASSPTSGGTDTQYF.

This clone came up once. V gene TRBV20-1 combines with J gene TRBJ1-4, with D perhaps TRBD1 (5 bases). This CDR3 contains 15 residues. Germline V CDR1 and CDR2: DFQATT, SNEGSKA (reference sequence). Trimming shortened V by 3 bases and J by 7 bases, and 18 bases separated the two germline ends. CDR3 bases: TGCAGTGCTAGTCTGGGCGGCGGGGGTGGTGAAAAACTGTTTTTT. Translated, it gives CSASLGGGGGEKLFF.

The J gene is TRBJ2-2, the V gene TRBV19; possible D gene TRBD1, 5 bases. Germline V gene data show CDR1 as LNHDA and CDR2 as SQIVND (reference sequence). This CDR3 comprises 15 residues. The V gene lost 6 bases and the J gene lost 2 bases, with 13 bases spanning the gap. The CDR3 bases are TGTGCCAGTAGCACCTCGACAGTTAACACCGGGGAGCTGTTTTTT. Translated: CASSTSTVNTGELFF.

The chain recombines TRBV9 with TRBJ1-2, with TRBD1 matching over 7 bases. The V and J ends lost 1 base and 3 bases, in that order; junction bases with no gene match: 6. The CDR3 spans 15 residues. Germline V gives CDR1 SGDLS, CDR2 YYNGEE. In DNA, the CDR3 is TGTGCCAGCAGCGTATGGGTCCAGGGGGACTATGGCTACACCTTC. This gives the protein CASSVWVQGDYGYTF.

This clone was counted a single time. The CDR3 DNA follows: TGCAGCGTTGAAGTCAGCTCCTACGAGCAGTACTTC. Amino acids: CSVEVSSYEQYF. V gene TRBV29-1 combines with J gene TRBJ2-7; D ambiguous. V lost 1 base and J lost 0, with 4 bases in between. Germline V CDR1 and CDR2: SQVTM, ANQGSEA. The CDR3 sequence is 12 residues long.

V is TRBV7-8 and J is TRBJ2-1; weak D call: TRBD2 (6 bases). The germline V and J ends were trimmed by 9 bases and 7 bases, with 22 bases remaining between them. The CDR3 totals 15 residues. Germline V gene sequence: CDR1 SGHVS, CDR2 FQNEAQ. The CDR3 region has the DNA TGTGCCAGTATGGCGGGGCCCACGTTTCTGAATGAGCAGTTCTTC. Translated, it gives CASMAGPTFLNEQFF.

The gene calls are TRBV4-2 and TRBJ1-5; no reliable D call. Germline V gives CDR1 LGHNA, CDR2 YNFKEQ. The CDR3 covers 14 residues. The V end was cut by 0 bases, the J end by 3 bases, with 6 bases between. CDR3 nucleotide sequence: TGTGCCAGCAGCCAAGATGTTACCAATCAGCCCCAGCATTTT. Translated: CASSQDVTNQPQHF.

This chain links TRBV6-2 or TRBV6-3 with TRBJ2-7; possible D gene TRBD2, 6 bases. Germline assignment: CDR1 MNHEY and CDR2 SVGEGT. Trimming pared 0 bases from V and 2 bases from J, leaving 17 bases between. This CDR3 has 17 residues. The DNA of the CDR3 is TGTGCCAGCAGTTACTCGATATTCGCGGGGCGCGCCTACGAGCAGTACTTC. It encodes CASSYSIFAGRAYEQYF.

CDR3: CASSQLVTDTQYF. The CDR3 bases are TGTGCCAGCAGCCAATTGGTCACAGATACGCAGTATTTT. The chain recombines TRBV3-1 (or the pseudogene TRBV3-2) with TRBJ2-3; D not resolved. V was pared by 2 bases and J by 2 bases, with 5 bases between. Germline CDR1 LGHDT, CDR2 YNNKEL (reference sequence). The CDR3 runs to 13 residues.

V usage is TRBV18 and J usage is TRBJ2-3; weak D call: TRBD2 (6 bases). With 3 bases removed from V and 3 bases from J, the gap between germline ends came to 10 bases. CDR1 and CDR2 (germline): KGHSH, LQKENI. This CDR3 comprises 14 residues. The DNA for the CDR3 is TGTGCCAGCTCACCCCCTGGGAGGACAGATACGCAGTATTTT. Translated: CASSPPGRTDTQYF.

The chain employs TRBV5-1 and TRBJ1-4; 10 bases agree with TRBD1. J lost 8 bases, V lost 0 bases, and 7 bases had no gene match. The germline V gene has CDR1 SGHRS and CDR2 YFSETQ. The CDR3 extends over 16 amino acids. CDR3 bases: TGCGCCAGCAGCTTGGTGGGGACAGGGGTTGGCGAAAAACTGTTTTTT. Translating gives CASSLVGTGVGEKLFF.

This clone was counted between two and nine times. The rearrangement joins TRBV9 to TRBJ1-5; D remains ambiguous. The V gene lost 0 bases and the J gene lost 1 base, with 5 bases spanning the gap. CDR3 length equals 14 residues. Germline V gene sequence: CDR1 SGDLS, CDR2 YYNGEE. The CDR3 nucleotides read TGTGCCAGCAGCGTAGGGCCGAGCAATCAGCCCCAGCATTTT. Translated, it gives CASSVGPSNQPQHF.

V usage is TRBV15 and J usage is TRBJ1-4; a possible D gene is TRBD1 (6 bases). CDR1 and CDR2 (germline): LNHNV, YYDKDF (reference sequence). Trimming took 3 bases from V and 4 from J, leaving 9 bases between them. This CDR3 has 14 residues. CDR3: CATSSRQDNEKLFF. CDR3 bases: TGTGCCACCAGCAGCCGACAGGATAATGAAAAACTGTTTTTT.

The CDR3 sequence: CASSLSNQGGGYTF. DNA for the CDR3: TGTGCCAGCAGTTTATCGAATCAGGGAGGAGGCTACACCTTC. The chain employs TRBV27 and TRBJ1-2, with D tentatively TRBD1 (5 bases). V lost 0 bases to trimming and J lost 8 bases, with 13 bases between them. CDR1 is MNHEY and CDR2 is SMNVEV in the germline V gene (reference sequence). The CDR3 contains 14 residues.

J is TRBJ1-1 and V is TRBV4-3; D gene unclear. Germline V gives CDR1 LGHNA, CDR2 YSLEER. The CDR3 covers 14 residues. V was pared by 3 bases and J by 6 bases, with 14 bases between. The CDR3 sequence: CASSHQVVGAEAFF. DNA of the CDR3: TGCGCCAGCAGCCATCAGGTGGTGGGAGCTGAAGCTTTCTTT.

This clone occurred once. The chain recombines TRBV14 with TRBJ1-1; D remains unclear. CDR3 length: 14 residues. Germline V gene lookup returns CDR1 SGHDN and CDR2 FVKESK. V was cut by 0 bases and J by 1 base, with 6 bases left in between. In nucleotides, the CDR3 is TGTGCCAGCAGCCAAGATCTCTGGAACACTGAAGCTTTCTTT. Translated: CASSQDLWNTEAFF.

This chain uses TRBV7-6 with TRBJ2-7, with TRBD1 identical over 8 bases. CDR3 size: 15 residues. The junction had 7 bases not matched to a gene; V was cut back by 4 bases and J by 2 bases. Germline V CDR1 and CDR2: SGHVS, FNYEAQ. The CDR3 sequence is CASSSRRDRPYEQYF. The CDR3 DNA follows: TGTGCCAGCAGCTCAAGACGGGACAGGCCCTACGAGCAGTACTTC.